A selection of T cell receptor beta chains follows, all from one sample in a study of blood T cell repertoires in COVID-19. Sequencing used immunoSEQ multiplex PCR; TCRdb keeps in-frame clones, though not all of them. The data contain 150,000 or so clones, approximately 92% of them singletons. Sequences were obtained from peripheral blood. The receptor set was obtained from a woman in her 40s with acute or convalescent COVID-19. The CDR3 runs from the conserved cysteine through the conserved F or W. The order of the fields is J gene, V gene, clone size, D gene, CDR3 DNA, CDR3 protein. The D gene is left open where the match is weak. Clone sizes are given selectively: once, few, many, or a class where the clone is expanded.

j_call: TRBJ1-5
v_call: TRBV4-1
clone_size: -
d_call: -
cdr3_nt: TGCGCCAGCAGCCAAGTAGGGGATTACAATCAGCCCCAGCATTTT
cdr3_aa: CASSQVGDYNQPQHF

j_call: TRBJ1-2
v_call: TRBV7-9
clone_size: -
d_call: -
cdr3_nt: TGTGCCAGCAGCTCGACAGACGTACCTAACTATGGCTACACCTTC
cdr3_aa: CASSSTDVPNYGYTF

j_call: TRBJ2-2
v_call: TRBV6-9
clone_size: -
d_call: -
cdr3_nt: TGTGCCAGCAGCCCCGAAGGGGAAGCCGGGGAGCTGTTTTTT
cdr3_aa: CASSPEGEAGELFF

j_call: TRBJ2-1
v_call: TRBV13
clone_size: -
d_call: TRBD2
cdr3_nt: TGTGCCAGCAGCTTAGTTAGCGGGAACGACAATGAGCAGTTCTTC
cdr3_aa: CASSLVSGNDNEQFF

j_call: TRBJ2-1
v_call: TRBV5-5
clone_size: -
d_call: -
cdr3_nt: TGTGCCAGCAGCGGACGGACTGAAACCTACAATGAGCAGTTCTTC
cdr3_aa: CASSGRTETYNEQFF

j_call: TRBJ1-1
v_call: TRBV3-1/TRBV3-2
clone_size: -
d_call: TRBD1
cdr3_nt: TGTGCCAGCAGCCAGCTGGACAGGGAGGGCACTGAAGCTTTCTTT
cdr3_aa: CASSQLDREGTEAFF

j_call: TRBJ2-2
v_call: TRBV24-1
clone_size: -
d_call: -
cdr3_nt: TGTGCCACCAGTTCAGTACTAGCCACCGGGGAGCTGTTTTTT
cdr3_aa: CATSSVLATGELFF

j_call: TRBJ2-7
v_call: TRBV5-1
clone_size: -
d_call: TRBD1
cdr3_nt: TGCGCCAGCAGCAGACCGGGACAGCTCTACGAGCAGTACTTC
cdr3_aa: CASSRPGQLYEQYF

j_call: TRBJ2-1
v_call: TRBV24-1
clone_size: once
d_call: -
cdr3_nt: TGTGCCACCAGTGATTTATCTAGCGCAGGATACAATGAGCAGTTCTTC
cdr3_aa: CATSDLSSAGYNEQFF

j_call: TRBJ2-2
v_call: TRBV12-3/TRBV12-4
clone_size: -
d_call: -
cdr3_nt: TGTGCCAGCAGCCTACTAGGGGGCGGGGAGCTGTTTTTT
cdr3_aa: CASSLLGGGELFF

j_call: TRBJ1-1
v_call: TRBV3-1/TRBV3-2
clone_size: -
d_call: -
cdr3_nt: TGTGCCAGCAGCCAGAGGACAGAGAACACTGAAGCTTTCTTT
cdr3_aa: CASSQRTENTEAFF

j_call: TRBJ2-1
v_call: TRBV19
clone_size: -
d_call: -
cdr3_nt: TGTGCCAGTACCCTTAGTTCAAATGAGCAGTTCTTC
cdr3_aa: CASTLSSNEQFF

j_call: TRBJ1-5
v_call: TRBV27
clone_size: -
d_call: TRBD1
cdr3_nt: TGTGCCAGCAGTTTTCGCGACAGGGATCAGCCCCAGCATTTT
cdr3_aa: CASSFRDRDQPQHF

j_call: TRBJ1-5
v_call: TRBV4-1
clone_size: -
d_call: -
cdr3_nt: TGCGCCAGCAGCCATCCGGGACGGGGAGGTAATCAGCCCCAGCATTTT
cdr3_aa: CASSHPGRGGNQPQHF

j_call: TRBJ1-2
v_call: TRBV4-1
clone_size: -
d_call: -
cdr3_nt: TGCGCCAGCAGCCAAGAACCCTTCGGGAACTATGGCTACACCTTC
cdr3_aa: CASSQEPFGNYGYTF

j_call: TRBJ2-3
v_call: TRBV3-1/TRBV3-2
clone_size: once
d_call: -
cdr3_nt: TGTGCCAGCAGCCAAGATGGAACGAGGGGGGATACGCAGTATTTT
cdr3_aa: CASSQDGTRGDTQYF

j_call: TRBJ2-5
v_call: TRBV7-8
clone_size: -
d_call: -
cdr3_nt: TGTGCCAGCAGCTTAGTCAGACTTTCACCCCAAGAGACCCAGTACTTC
cdr3_aa: CASSLVRLSPQETQYF

j_call: TRBJ2-6
v_call: TRBV28
clone_size: -
d_call: TRBD1
cdr3_nt: TGTGCCAGCAGCGATGAATGGGACAGGGTGGACGGGGCCAACGTCCTGACTTTC
cdr3_aa: CASSDEWDRVDGANVLTF

j_call: TRBJ2-1
v_call: TRBV27
clone_size: -
d_call: TRBD2
cdr3_nt: TGTGCCAGCAGTCAATTATCCCGGACTAGCGGGATTTTCGCCAATGAGCAGTTCTTC
cdr3_aa: CASSQLSRTSGIFANEQFF

j_call: TRBJ1-2
v_call: TRBV12-3/TRBV12-4
clone_size: -
d_call: -
cdr3_nt: TGTGCCAGCAAATTCGGGGGTGACTATGGCTACACCTTC
cdr3_aa: CASKFGGDYGYTF

j_call: TRBJ1-5
v_call: TRBV4-1
clone_size: -
d_call: -
cdr3_nt: TGCGCCAGCAGCCGAGAGGACACGTCTAGCAATCAGCCCCAGCATTTT
cdr3_aa: CASSREDTSSNQPQHF

j_call: TRBJ2-4
v_call: TRBV27
clone_size: -
d_call: TRBD2
cdr3_nt: TGTGCCAGCAGTCCGAGAGGGACTAGGGGGTGGGTTCAGTACTTC
cdr3_aa: CASSPRGTRGWVQYF

j_call: TRBJ1-1
v_call: TRBV5-1
clone_size: -
d_call: -
cdr3_nt: TGCGCCAGCAGCACAAGCGAAGCTGAAGCTTTCTTT
cdr3_aa: CASSTSEAEAFF

j_call: TRBJ2-3
v_call: TRBV10-3
clone_size: -
d_call: TRBD2
cdr3_nt: TGTGCCATCAGTTCCCTAAATGAACCCAAACCTAGCGGGAGGTCAGGCACAGATACGCAGTATTTT
cdr3_aa: CAISSLNEPKPSGRSGTDTQYF

j_call: TRBJ1-5
v_call: TRBV19
clone_size: once
d_call: -
cdr3_nt: TGTGCCAGTAGGGGCAGGGGTTACAATCAGCCCCAGCATTTT
cdr3_aa: CASRGRGYNQPQHF